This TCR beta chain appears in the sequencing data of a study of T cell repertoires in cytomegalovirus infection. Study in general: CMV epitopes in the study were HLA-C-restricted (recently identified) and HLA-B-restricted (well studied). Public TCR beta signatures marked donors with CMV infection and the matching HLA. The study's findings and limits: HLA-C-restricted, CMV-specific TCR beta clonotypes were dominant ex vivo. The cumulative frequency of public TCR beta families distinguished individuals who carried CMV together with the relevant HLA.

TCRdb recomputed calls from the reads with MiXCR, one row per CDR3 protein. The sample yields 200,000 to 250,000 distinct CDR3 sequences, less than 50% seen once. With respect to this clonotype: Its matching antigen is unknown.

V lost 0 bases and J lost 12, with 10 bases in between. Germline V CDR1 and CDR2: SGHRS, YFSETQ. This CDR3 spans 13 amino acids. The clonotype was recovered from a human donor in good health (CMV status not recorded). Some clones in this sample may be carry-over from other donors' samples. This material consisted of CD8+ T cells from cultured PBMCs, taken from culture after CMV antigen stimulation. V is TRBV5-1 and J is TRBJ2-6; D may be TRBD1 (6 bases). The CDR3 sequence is CASSLEGDGVLTF. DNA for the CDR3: TGCGCCAGCAGCTTGGAGGGGGATGGCGTCCTGACTTTC.